This TCR beta chain originates from a study of blood T cell repertoires in COVID-19. Study-level background: The cDNA or gDNA used as material had been derived from T cells, B-cell-depleted T cells, or PBMCs.

The CDR3 contains 16 residues. Looked up from germline, CDR1 is MNHEY and CDR2 is SVGAGI. V lost 4 bases, J lost 0 bases, and 12 bases lay in between. Produced via immunoSEQ multiplex PCR; TCRdb's table is partial and in-frame only. In the table there are 120,000 or so clones, about 85% of which are singletons. The sample consisted of peripheral blood. The chain links TRBV6-5 to TRBJ2-2, with D uncertain. The receptor was derived from a man aged 55 to 70 with acute or convalescent COVID-19. The CDR3: CASSSPPPTNTGELFF. CDR3 in DNA: TGTGCCAGCAGTTCCCCCCCGCCTACGAACACCGGGGAGCTGTTTTTT.